The 30 T cell receptor beta chains presented below share a single source sample, sequenced in a study of tumor-infiltrating lymphocytes in primary liver carcinoma. From 500 ng total RNA, TCR beta cDNA was generated with a primer in the constant region. The TCR beta library was amplified through three nested multiplex PCR rounds in a modified ARM-PCR procedure. The first two PCR rounds, roughly 10 cycles each, used TRBV1-TRBV30 forward primers and a C-beta reverse primer. TCRdb itself ran the multiplex PCR reads through MiXCR, one entry per CDR3 protein. The table lists approximately 110,000 distinct CDR3 sequences, 55% to 75% of them singletons. Total RNA and DNA came together from around 20-30 mg of bulk tissue without cell sorting. Sequenced: liver tumor tissue from sampling region 1. Subset meaning: tumor region T1, superior pole. These receptor sequences come from a woman aged 60 to 75 with primary liver carcinoma and hepatitis B virus infection.

A note on this clonotype: The conserved final phenylalanine or tryptophan is absent from the CDR3, which likely points to a read error. No DNA is shown, since the ends of the CDR3 on it are uncertain; the CDR3 is the one TCRdb lists. The gene calls are TRBV6-5 and TRBJ1-2; whether TRBD1, the table's D call, matches the DNA was not checked. CDR1 is MNHEY and CDR2 is SVGAGI in the germline V gene. The CDR3 numbers 12 amino acids, ends counted. The CDR3 sequence is CASRGSQWAGTL.

The chain recombines TRBV11-1 with TRBJ2-7; 9 nucleotides agree with TRBD2. This CDR3 spans 16 amino acids. Germline values: CDR1 SGHAT, CDR2 FQDESV (reference sequence). The V gene end was trimmed by 9 bases and the J gene end by 2 bases; junction bases not matched to a gene: 14. The CDR3 here is CASGPAGAGGPYEQYF. CDR3 DNA sequence: TGTGCCAGTGGCCCAGCGGGAGCGGGAGGACCCTACGAGCAGTACTTC.

At least ten counts were recorded for this clonotype. This sequence joins TRBV5-1 and TRBJ2-5, with 9 bases matching TRBD1. The junction had 5 bases not matched to a gene; V was cut back by 5 bases and J by 3 bases. The CDR3 has 14 amino acids. The germline CDR1 and CDR2 sequences are SGHRS and YFSETQ. The CDR3 here is CASRPGTGKETQYF. In nucleotides, the CDR3 is TGCGCCAGCAGACCCGGGACAGGGAAAGAGACCCAGTACTTC.

The table lists this clonotype with many counts. This chain connects TRBV10-3 to TRBJ2-7; the match to TRBD1 covers 10 bases. V was pared by 11 bases and J by 4 bases, with 11 bases of the junction left unmatched. The CDR3 runs to 14 residues. Germline lookup yields CDR1 ENHRY and CDR2 SYGVKD. The CDR3 reads CASEAGQGFYEQYF. The CDR3 region has the DNA TGTGCCTCCGAGGCGGGACAGGGGTTTTACGAGCAGTACTTC.

To note about this clonotype: The junction differs from germline at one of its ends, possibly a read error. This rearrangement joins TRBV11-2 to TRBJ2-2; TRBD1 matches 8 bases. Per the germline V gene, CDR1 is SGHAT and CDR2 is FQNNGV. This CDR3 is 15 amino acids long. The CDR3 DNA reads TGTGCTAGCAGCTTAGTCAGGGGGCTCGTCGGGGAGCTGTTTTTT. Translating gives CASSLVRGLVGELFF.

The chain uses TRBV28 and TRBJ2-2; D is undetermined. This CDR3 is built from 16 residues. The V gene lost 6 bases and the J gene lost 7 bases, with 21 bases spanning the gap. Germline V CDR1 and CDR2: MDHEN, SYDVKM. DNA of the CDR3: TGTGCCAGCAGCGTCCTGGACCTGGGGTTTGGCGGGGAGCTGTTTTTT. It translates to CASSVLDLGFGGELFF.

As to this clonotype: One end of the junction fails to match germline, which may point to a read error. This chain links TRBV12-3 or TRBV12-4 with TRBJ1-5; D is unclear. This CDR3 comprises 15 residues. The CDR3 DNA is TGTGCCAACAGTCTGACAACGAGCTCCGATCAGGCCCAGCATTTT. Amino acid sequence: CANSLTTSSDQAQHF.

As to this clonotype: Germline is not matched at one junction end, which may reflect a read error. The chain uses TRBV11-2 and TRBJ2-1; possibly TRBD1 or TRBD2 for D (6 bases each). In germline, CDR1 is SGHAT, CDR2 FQNNGV. This CDR3 region has 17 residues. CDR3 DNA: TGTGCCAGCAGCTTTGTAAGGGGGGCGGGCACCTACAATGAGCAGTCCTTC. Translation: CASSFVRGAGTYNEQSF.

The V call is TRBV5-6, the J call TRBJ2-5; possibly TRBD1 for D (5 bases). In germline, CDR1 is SGHDT, CDR2 YYEEEE. The CDR3 loop spans 16 amino acids. The V gene lost 4 bases and the J gene lost 5 bases, with 21 bases spanning the gap. CDR3 sequence reads: CASSGIGAERDETQYF. The CDR3 DNA follows: TGTGCCAGCAGCGGGATTGGGGCGGAAAGAGATGAGACCCAGTACTTC.

This clonotype was observed at least ten times. The genes are TRBV6-6 and TRBJ1-1; D remains unclear. The CDR3 has 13 residues. The V and J ends lost 0 bases and 7 bases respectively, with 9 bases between them. CDR1 and CDR2 from the germline V gene are MNHNY and SVGAGI (reference sequence). In nucleotides, the CDR3 is TGTGCCAGCAGTTACTCAAGGAGGTTTGAAGCTTTCTTT. Amino acid sequence: CASSYSRRFEAFF.

Of note for this clonotype: One end of the junction varies from germline; a read error may be responsible. The chain employs TRBV12-3 or TRBV12-4 and TRBJ2-7, with 7 nucleotides matching TRBD1. The CDR3 loop spans 13 amino acids. CDR3 protein: CASRRDRSYEQHF. CDR3 nucleotides: TGTGCCAGCAGAAGGGACAGATCCTACGAGCAGCACTTC.

The chain combines TRBV11-2 with TRBJ2-3; 8 bases agree with TRBD1. Germline CDR1 and CDR2: SGHAT and FQNNGV. The ends lost 5 bases at V and 4 bases at J; junction bases unmatched: 8. CDR3 size: 15 residues. As DNA, the CDR3 is TGTGCCAGCAGCCCGAGGACAGGGCTGGCAGATACGCAGTATTTT. It specifies CASSPRTGLADTQYF.

The V gene is TRBV11-2, the J gene TRBJ2-3, with D perhaps TRBD1 (6 bases). Deletions cut 9 bases from V and 10 bases from J, with 14 bases between. CDR3 size: 11 residues. Germline assignment: CDR1 SGHAT and CDR2 FQNNGV. The CDR3 DNA follows: TGTGCCAGGAGTCCAGGGGATCCGCAGTATTTT. This codes for CARSPGDPQYF.

Comments on this clonotype: Mismatch with germline at one junction end may stem from a read error. The CDR3 nucleotides read TGTACCAGCAGTTTAAGGACGGGGGTTTCCACTGAAGCTTTCTTT. It translates to CTSSLRTGVSTEAFF. V usage is TRBV12-3 or TRBV12-4 and J usage is TRBJ1-1; D is perhaps TRBD1 (5 bases). The CDR3 loop spans 15 amino acids.

Comment on this clonotype: The junction and the germline gene differ at one end; a read error may be behind it. CDR3: CASSQDLAGRAFEQFF. CDR3 in DNA: TGTGCCAGCAGTCAAGATCTTGCCGGGAGGGCCTTTGAACAGTTCTTC. The genes are TRBV14 and TRBJ2-1; TRBD2 matches 8 bases. The CDR3 sequence is 16 residues long. Germline assignment: CDR1 SGHDN and CDR2 FVKESK.

About this clonotype itself: Germline is not matched at one junction end, which may reflect a read error. The V gene is TRBV14, the J gene TRBJ1-1; D is possibly TRBD1 (6 bases). Germline V gene lookup returns CDR1 SGHDN and CDR2 FVKESK. This CDR3 is built from 14 residues. CDR3 bases: TGTGCCAGCACCCAGCAGGGGTTCAACACTGTAGCTTTCTTT. It translates to CASTQQGFNTVAFF.

The chain recombines TRBV28 with TRBJ2-2, with D perhaps matching TRBD1 (6 bases). The CDR3 sequence is 16 residues long. Trimming took off 6 bases at V and 0 bases at J, with 14 bases between the two ends. Per the germline V gene, CDR1 is MDHEN and CDR2 is SYDVKM. CDR3 protein: CASSPPPGANTGELFF. DNA of the CDR3: TGTGCCAGCAGCCCCCCCCCAGGGGCGAACACCGGGGAGCTGTTTTTT.

Within the sample, this clonotype is medium-sized (0.01 to 0.1%). CDR3 DNA sequence: TGTGCCAGCAGCTTAGATGGGGCGGGAGTCACAGATACGCAGTATTTT. This translates into CASSLDGAGVTDTQYF. The V call is TRBV11-2, the J call TRBJ2-3; TRBD2 agrees at 7 bases. CDR3 length: 16 amino acids. Germline values: CDR1 SGHAT, CDR2 FQNNGV. The V and J ends lost 0 bases and 2 bases, in that order; junction bases with no gene match: 5. Using reference TRBV11-2 and TRBJ2-3 for the parts outside the CDR3, the full variable domain is EAGVAQSPRYKIIEKRQSVAFWCNPISGHATLYWYQQILGQGPKLLIQFQNNGVVDDSQLPKDRFSAERLKGVDSTLKIQPAKLEDSAVYLCASSLDGAGVTDTQYFGPGTRLTVL.

The rearrangement links TRBV5-1 to TRBJ1-3; D is uncertain. Germline CDR1 SGHRS, CDR2 YFSETQ. There are 15 residues in the CDR3. The ends were cut back, 0 bases at V and 4 bases at J, with 11 bases in the middle. CDR3 sequence reads: CASSLEGLGGNTIYF. CDR3 DNA: TGCGCCAGCAGCTTGGAGGGCCTTGGGGGAAACACCATATATTTT.

The chain recombines TRBV2 with TRBJ2-1; unclear D gene. The CDR3 covers 11 residues. The V end lost 7 bases, the J end lost 3 bases, and 4 bases lay between the germline ends. CDR1 SNHLY and CDR2 FYNNEI come from the germline V gene. The CDR3 here is CASTGYNEQFF. DNA for the CDR3: TGTGCCAGCACGGGCTACAATGAGCAGTTCTTC.

Turning to this clonotype: Since a much larger clone is just one base distant, this may be a read error. This chain joins TRBV28 and TRBJ2-4, with TRBD1 matching over 7 bases. The V and J ends lost 3 bases and 0 bases, in that order; junction bases with no gene match: 8. CDR1 is MDHEN and CDR2 is SYDVKM in the germline V gene. CDR3 length: 17 residues. DNA of the CDR3: TGTGCCAGCAGTTTCCCCGGGACAGAGCTAGCCAAAAACATTCAGTACTTC. Residues: CASSFPGTELAKNIQYF.

This clonotype was observed many times. The chain couples TRBV9 to TRBJ2-7; possible D gene TRBD2, 7 bases. In germline, CDR1 is SGDLS, CDR2 YYNGEE. The V and J ends lost 0 bases and 2 bases respectively, with 12 bases between them. CDR3 length: 15 residues. The CDR3 protein is CASSVGGGGAYEQYF. CDR3 DNA sequence: TGTGCCAGCAGCGTAGGAGGAGGGGGGGCCTACGAGCAGTACTTC.

The table lists this clonotype with many counts. The rearrangement uses TRBV12-3 or TRBV12-4 and TRBJ1-5; 8 bases fit TRBD1. There are 15 residues in the CDR3. With 3 bases clipped from V and 4 bases from J, the junction kept 5 bases outside the gene matches. In DNA form, the CDR3 reads TGTGCCAGCAGTTTGGACAGGGTTGATAATCAGCCCCAGCATTTT. It yields the protein CASSLDRVDNQPQHF.

A remark on this clonotype: This could be a read error, since a much larger clone is one nucleotide away. This rearrangement joins TRBV12-3 or TRBV12-4 to TRBJ2-2; 7 positions agree with TRBD1. After removal of 6 bases from V and 6 bases from J, the junction contained 13 bases not matched to a gene. The length of the CDR3 is 16 residues. This CDR3 reads CASRPFRDSYAGELFF. The CDR3 region has the DNA TGTGCCAGCAGGCCTTTCCGGGACAGCTACGCCGGGGAGCTGTTTTTT.

This clonotype was counted at least ten times. The chain links TRBV5-5 to TRBJ2-1; 13 bases line up with TRBD2. Losses at the gene ends were 3 bases for V and 4 bases for J; bases not matched to a gene: 4. CDR1 is SGHKS and CDR2 is YYEKEE in the germline V gene (reference sequence). This CDR3 comprises 16 residues. The CDR3, as DNA: TGTGCCAGCAGCTCCGGACTAGCGGGAGCTTACAATGAGCAGTTCTTC. The encoded protein is CASSSGLAGAYNEQFF.

A note on this clonotype: A much larger clone differs by one base, so this may be a read error. The chain is built from TRBV12-3 or TRBV12-4 and TRBJ2-7; 8 bases are a match to TRBD2. The CDR3 loop spans 17 amino acids. V gave up 9 bases and J gave up 0 bases; unmatched junction bases: 16. The chain's CDR3 is CARSAPGTRDPSYEQYF. DNA for the CDR3: TGTGCCAGGAGTGCCCCCGGGACTAGAGATCCCTCCTACGAGCAGTACTTC.

As to this clonotype: Since a much larger clone is just one base distant, this may be a read error. The chain combines TRBV5-1 with TRBJ2-3, with D perhaps TRBD1 or TRBD2 (5 bases each). Germline CDR1 is SGHRS and CDR2 is YFSETQ. The CDR3 has 14 amino acids. Here the CDR3 reads CTSSRDHATDTQYF. The CDR3 bases are TGCACCAGCAGCCGGGACCATGCCACAGATACGCAGTATTTT.

The CDR3: CASGPREGGGQFF. The CDR3 DNA follows: TGTGCTAGTGGTCCTCGGGAAGGCGGTGGGCAGTTCTTC. The chain has TRBV12-5 and TRBJ2-1, with a weak D call TRBD2 (5 bases). Per the germline V gene, CDR1 is LGHNT and CDR2 is FRNRAP. The V end was cut by 5 bases, the J end by 12 bases, with 17 bases between. This CDR3 contains 13 residues.

In the case of this clonotype: A much larger clone is a single base away; this may be a read error. CDR3 in amino acids: CVSSYSLSGHSETEAFF. DNA of the CDR3: TGTGTCAGCAGTTACTCGTTATCGGGACATTCGGAGACTGAAGCTTTCTTT. The rearrangement links TRBV6-5 to TRBJ1-1; D is perhaps TRBD1 (6 bases). Germline-derived CDR1 and CDR2 are MNHEY and SVGAGI. The CDR3 spans 17 residues.

This chain joins TRBV19 and TRBJ1-1; a possible D gene is TRBD1 (5 bases). V lost 7 bases, J lost 4 bases, and 16 bases lay in between. Germline loops: CDR1 LNHDA, CDR2 SQIVND (reference sequence). The CDR3 has 14 amino acids. The CDR3 region has the DNA TGTGCCAGTACCTCGCTGACAGAGAGCACTGAAGCTTTCTTT. Translated: CASTSLTESTEAFF.